The next 25 T cell receptor beta chains were all read from a single sample in a study of blood T cell repertoires in COVID-19. Repertoires were generated with immunoSEQ multiplex PCR, while TCRdb's copy carries only in-frame clones and drops some. The sample shows a few hundred thousand clones, 89% of them seen only once. Sequenced sample: peripheral blood. All receptors come from a man between 18 and 35 years old who had recovered from COVID-19.

This chain uses TRBV4-1 with TRBJ2-5; 10 nucleotides align to TRBD2. V was pared by 4 bases and J by 5 bases, with 16 bases of the junction left unmatched. The CDR3 contains 18 residues. Germline V gene sequence: CDR1 MGHRA, CDR2 YSYEKL. CDR3 DNA sequence: TGCGCCAGCAGCCCATATGGAGTACCTAGCGGGAGAGAGGAGACCCAGTACTTC. Translated: CASSPYGVPSGREETQYF.

The chain uses TRBV5-5 and TRBJ1-5; 7 bases fit TRBD1. The CDR3 extends over 14 amino acids. The trim removed 0 bases at V and 5 bases at J, leaving 2 bases unmatched. In germline, CDR1 is SGHKS, CDR2 YYEKEE (reference sequence). Written as DNA, the CDR3 is TGTGCCAGCAGCTTGGGACAGGGCTATCAGCCCCAGCATTTT. Amino acid sequence: CASSLGQGYQPQHF. The full variable domain, in which reference TRBV5-5 and TRBJ1-5 provide the parts outside the CDR3, is DAGVTQSPTHLIKTRGQQVTLRCSPISGHKSVSWYQQVLGQGPQFIFQYYEKEERGRGNFPDRFSARQFPNYSSELNVNALLLGDSALYLCASSLGQGYQPQHFGDGTRLSIL.

J is TRBJ1-1 and V is TRBV4-3, with a possible D match to TRBD1 (5 bases). Trimming pared 1 base from V and 7 bases from J, leaving 10 bases between. The CDR3 length is 13 residues. Germline V CDR1 and CDR2: LGHNA, YSLEER. The chain's CDR3 is CASSQGTQGEAFF. The DNA of the CDR3 is TGCGCCAGCAGCCAAGGTACCCAGGGTGAAGCTTTCTTT.

This clone was seen just once. The chain employs TRBV4-3 and TRBJ1-1; 8 bases align to TRBD1. The CDR3 extends over 17 amino acids. V was pared by 0 bases and J by 0 bases, with 6 bases of the junction left unmatched. Germline CDR1 LGHNA, CDR2 YSLEER. Here the CDR3 reads CASSQDPTGGLNTEAFF. CDR3 in DNA: TGCGCCAGCAGCCAAGACCCAACAGGGGGGTTGAACACTGAAGCTTTCTTT.

J is TRBJ2-7 and V is TRBV10-3, with 8 bases lining up with TRBD1. The CDR3 is 14 amino acids. Germline loops: CDR1 ENHRY, CDR2 SYGVKD. The J segment lost 3 bases and the V segment lost 6 bases, leaving 7 bases of the junction unmatched. CDR3 loop: CAIRAGTGLYEQYF. The CDR3 nucleotides read TGTGCCATCAGGGCCGGGACAGGACTCTACGAGCAGTACTTC.

V is TRBV6-6 and J is TRBJ1-2; D uncertain. The CDR3 covers 14 residues. Germline V CDR1 and CDR2: MNHNY, SVGAGI (reference sequence). V was shortened by 7 bases and J by 9 bases, with 21 bases between the two germline ends. This CDR3 is CASKFLNEAVRYTF. DNA for the CDR3: TGTGCCAGCAAGTTTCTGAACGAGGCAGTTCGCTACACCTTC.

The V call is TRBV27, the J call TRBJ1-6; D not resolved. CDR3 length: 15 amino acids. The germline V and J ends were trimmed by 5 bases and 9 bases, with 17 bases remaining between them. The germline V gene encodes CDR1 MNHEY and CDR2 SMNVEV (reference sequence). Here the CDR3 reads CASSTRQPLGSPLHF. The CDR3 DNA follows: TGTGCCAGCAGTACGAGACAACCTCTGGGTTCACCCCTCCACTTT.

The chain uses TRBV19 and TRBJ2-7; 7 nucleotides match TRBD2. The CDR3 has 15 residues. The J segment lost 3 bases and the V segment lost 3 bases, leaving 8 bases of the junction unmatched. Germline assignment: CDR1 LNHDA and CDR2 SQIVND (reference sequence). CDR3 amino acids: CASSIAASGYYEQYF. DNA for the CDR3: TGTGCCAGTAGTATCGCAGCTAGCGGATACTACGAGCAGTACTTC.

The chain recombines TRBV27 with TRBJ1-1; 9 bases are shared with TRBD1. CDR1 and CDR2 (germline): MNHEY, SMNVEV (reference sequence). The CDR3 has 17 residues. The V gene end was trimmed by 1 base and the J gene end by 1 base; junction bases not matched to a gene: 7. CDR3 sequence: CASSLFGQGLQNTEAFF. The DNA of the CDR3 is TGTGCCAGCAGTTTATTTGGACAGGGGCTTCAGAACACTGAAGCTTTCTTT.

This clone appeared once. The J gene is TRBJ1-1, the V gene TRBV18; weak D call: TRBD1 (6 bases). This CDR3 spans 17 amino acids. The germline V gene has CDR1 KGHSH and CDR2 LQKENI. Between the trimmed V and J ends, which lost 3 bases and 5 bases, there was a span of 22 bases. CDR3 in DNA: TGTGCCAGCTCACCCTCCTACTTGACAGGAGGATCGACTGAAGCTTTCTTT. It translates to CASSPSYLTGGSTEAFF.

The chain carries TRBV18 and TRBJ2-7; D is unresolved. Trimming pared 3 bases from V and 2 bases from J, leaving 11 bases between. This CDR3 is 14 amino acids long. Looked up from germline, CDR1 is KGHSH and CDR2 is LQKENI. The CDR3 here is CASSPNPVPYEQYF. The CDR3 nucleotides read TGTGCCAGCTCACCCAATCCAGTACCCTACGAGCAGTACTTC. The full variable domain, in which reference TRBV18 and TRBJ2-7 provide the parts outside the CDR3, is NAGVMQNPRHLVRRRGQEARLRCSPMKGHSHVYWYRQLPEEGLKFMVYLQKENIIDESGMPKERFSAEFPKEGPSILRIQQVVRGDSAAYFCASSPNPVPYEQYFGPGTRLTVT.

The rearrangement links TRBV7-6 to TRBJ2-1; D unclear. Trimming removed 5 bases from V and 0 bases from J, with 14 bases in between. The germline V gene has CDR1 SGHVS and CDR2 FNYEAQ. CDR3 length: 16 residues. The CDR3 loop reads CASSVLIQSSYNEQFF. CDR3 coding DNA: TGTGCCAGCAGCGTTCTAATACAGAGCTCCTACAATGAGCAGTTCTTC.

The J gene is TRBJ2-6, the V gene TRBV5-4; possibly TRBD1 for D (6 bases). The CDR3 length is 15 residues. Germline CDR1 is SGHNT and CDR2 is YYREEE (reference sequence). Trimming removed 4 bases from V and 2 bases from J, with 10 bases in between. CDR3 protein: CASSITGTGANVLTF. The CDR3 nucleotides are TGTGCCAGCAGCATTACAGGGACTGGGGCCAACGTCCTGACTTTC.

The chain combines TRBV12-3 or TRBV12-4 with TRBJ2-5; D gene ambiguous. This CDR3 comprises 12 residues. Trimming stripped 2 bases from V and 2 bases from J, with 3 bases between. Written as DNA, the CDR3 is TGTGCCAGCAGTTTACTTCAAGAGACCCAGTACTTC. It translates to CASSLLQETQYF.

Of note for this clone: The sample carries other DNA sequences with the same CDR3. The CDR3 sequence: CASSLSAYEQYF. The CDR3 nucleotides read TGTGCCAGCAGTTTAAGCGCCTACGAGCAGTACTTC. The chain links TRBV28 to TRBJ2-7; D not certain. CDR1 is MDHEN and CDR2 is SYDVKM in the germline V gene. The CDR3 runs to 12 residues. Deletions cut 2 bases from V and 2 bases from J, with 4 bases between.

The chain has TRBV4-2 and TRBJ2-1; 11 bases agree with TRBD2. The CDR3 contains 18 residues. Germline assignment: CDR1 LGHNA and CDR2 YNFKEQ. V dropped 3 bases and J dropped 2; count of bases not matched to a gene: 9. The CDR3 coding sequence is TGTGCCAGCAGCCAGGCCGGACTAGCGGGTCTAACCTACAATGAGCAGTTCTTC. Amino acid sequence: CASSQAGLAGLTYNEQFF.

The chain combines TRBV24-1 with TRBJ2-2; D perhaps matches TRBD1 (5 bases). The V gene's germline CDR1 is KGHDR and CDR2 SFDVKD. The CDR3 contains 17 residues. Between the trimmed V and J ends, which lost 5 bases and 3 bases, there was a span of 18 bases. The CDR3 DNA sequence: TGTGCCACCAGTGGGGTTTCGCCAGGGAAAGACACCGGGGAGCTGTTTTTT. It is translated as CATSGVSPGKDTGELFF.

The gene calls are TRBV7-3 and TRBJ2-7, with D uncertain. Deletions cut 3 bases from V and 0 bases from J, with 6 bases between. The CDR3 totals 13 residues. Germline assignment: CDR1 SGHTA and CDR2 FQGTGA. DNA of the CDR3: TGTGCCAGCAGCTTGGAGAGCTCCTACGAGCAGTACTTC. The encoded protein is CASSLESSYEQYF.

J is TRBJ1-2 and V is TRBV7-8; TRBD1 matches at 11 bases. Germline V lookup: CDR1 SGHVS, CDR2 FQNEAQ. Unmatched junction bases numbered 3, after V lost 4 bases and J lost 8 bases. The CDR3 totals 13 residues. CDR3 region: CASSSGQGAGYTF. CDR3 nucleotides: TGTGCCAGCAGCTCCGGACAGGGGGCCGGCTACACCTTC.

The chain links TRBV29-1 to TRBJ2-7, with TRBD1 identical over 10 bases. V lost 6 bases and J lost 0; bases outside the gene matches: 14. Per germline, CDR1 SQVTM and CDR2 ANQGSEA. CDR3 length equals 17 residues. CDR3 region: CSVTSGTGEADSYEQYF. The CDR3 DNA follows: TGCAGCGTCACTTCCGGGACAGGGGAGGCTGACTCCTACGAGCAGTACTTC.

The V gene is TRBV30, the J gene TRBJ2-3; 8 bases match TRBD2. J gave up 10 bases and V 0 bases, and 12 bases lay outside the gene matches. Per the germline V gene, CDR1 is GTSNPN and CDR2 is SVGIG (reference sequence). This CDR3 has 15 amino acids. The CDR3 DNA is TGTGCCTGGAGTGTACAACTACGGGAGGGCCGGGCGCAGTATTTT. It encodes CAWSVQLREGRAQYF.

This clone was detected only once. This sequence joins TRBV27 and TRBJ2-6; 8 nucleotides line up with TRBD1. Germline V gene sequence: CDR1 MNHEY, CDR2 SMNVEV (reference sequence). After removal of 5 bases from V and 2 bases from J, the junction contained 5 bases not matched to a gene. The CDR3 covers 16 residues. The CDR3 reads CASSPWDRPGANVLTF. The CDR3 coding sequence is TGTGCCAGCAGTCCCTGGGACAGGCCTGGGGCCAACGTCCTGACTTTC.

V is TRBV6-5 and J is TRBJ1-6, with 9 nucleotides matching TRBD1. The CDR3 has 14 amino acids. J was trimmed by 14 bases and V by 6 bases; bases with no gene match: 11. Germline lookup yields CDR1 MNHEY and CDR2 SVGAGI. The CDR3 region is CASSPGTGPSALHF. CDR3 bases: TGTGCCAGCAGCCCCGGGACAGGGCCCTCGGCCCTCCACTTT.

The V and J genes are TRBV10-3 and TRBJ2-7; D is unresolved. The CDR3 runs 16 residues. Trimming stripped 0 bases from V and 1 base from J, with 13 bases between. CDR1 is ENHRY, CDR2 SYGVKD, per germline. The CDR3 DNA is TGTGCCATCAGTGAGTCATACCTTGGCGGATCCTACGAGCAGTACTTC. Its translation: CAISESYLGGSYEQYF.

This chain connects TRBV11-1 to TRBJ1-1; TRBD1 aligns across 7 bases. Unmatched junction bases numbered 4, after V lost 5 bases and J lost 4 bases. Germline V gives CDR1 SGHAT, CDR2 FQDESV (reference sequence). The CDR3 has 13 residues. The CDR3 DNA reads as TGTGCCAGCAGCGGTCAGGGGGGCACTGAAGCTTTCTTT. This translates into CASSGQGGTEAFF.